This TCR beta chain was sequenced during a study of blood T cell repertoires in COVID-19. Overall study: Samples taken during acute and convalescent COVID-19 were collected in the United States, Italy and Spain.

Enrolled during active infection, Seattle patients were then followed longitudinally. Clones were sequenced by immunoSEQ multiplex PCR, and TCRdb holds only the in-frame ones, with some missing. Counted here are roughly 11,000 clones, about 71% occurring once; the ten biggest clones make up approximately 6%. The source material was peripheral blood. The receptor was isolated from a man aged 60 to 69 with COVID-19, enrolled during active disease.

The CDR3 loop reads CARETSTGTDTQYF. CDR3 DNA: TGTGCCAGAGAGACTAGCACTGGCACAGATACGCAGTATTTT. This rearrangement joins TRBV2 to TRBJ2-3, with TRBD2 identical over 7 bases. CDR3 length: 14 amino acids. V lost 9 bases, J lost 1 base, and 7 bases stayed unmatched. Per germline, CDR1 SNHLY and CDR2 FYNNEI.